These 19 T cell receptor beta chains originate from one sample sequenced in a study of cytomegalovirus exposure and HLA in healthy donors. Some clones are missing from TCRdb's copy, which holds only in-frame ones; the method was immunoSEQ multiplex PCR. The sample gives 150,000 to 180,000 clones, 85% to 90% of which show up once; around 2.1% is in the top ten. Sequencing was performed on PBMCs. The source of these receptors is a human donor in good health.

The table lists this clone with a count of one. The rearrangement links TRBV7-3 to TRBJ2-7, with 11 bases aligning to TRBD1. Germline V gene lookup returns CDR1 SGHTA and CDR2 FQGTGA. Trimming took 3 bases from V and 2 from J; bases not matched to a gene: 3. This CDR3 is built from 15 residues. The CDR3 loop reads CASSFGQGAPYEQYF. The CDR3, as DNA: TGTGCCAGCAGCTTCGGACAGGGGGCCCCCTACGAGCAGTACTTC.

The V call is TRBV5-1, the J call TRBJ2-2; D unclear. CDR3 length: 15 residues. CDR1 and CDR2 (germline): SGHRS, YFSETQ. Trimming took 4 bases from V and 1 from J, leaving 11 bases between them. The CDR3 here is CASSIDNRNTGELFF. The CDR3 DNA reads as TGCGCCAGCAGCATCGACAACAGGAACACCGGGGAGCTGTTTTTT. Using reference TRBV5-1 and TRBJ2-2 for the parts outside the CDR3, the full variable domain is KAGVTQTPRYLIKTRGQQVTLSCSPISGHRSVSWYQQTPGQGLQFLFEYFSETQRNKGNFPGRFSGRQFSNSRSEMNVSTLELGDSALYLCASSIDNRNTGELFFGEGSRLTVL.

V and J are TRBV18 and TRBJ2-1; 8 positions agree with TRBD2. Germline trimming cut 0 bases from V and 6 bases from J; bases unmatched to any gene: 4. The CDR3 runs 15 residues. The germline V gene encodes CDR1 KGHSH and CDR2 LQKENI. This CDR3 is CASSPPRGAGNEQFF. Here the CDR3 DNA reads TGTGCCAGCTCACCACCGCGGGGGGCGGGCAATGAGCAGTTCTTC. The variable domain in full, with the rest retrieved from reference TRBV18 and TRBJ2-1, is NAGVMQNPRHLVRRRGQEARLRCSPMKGHSHVYWYRQLPEEGLKFMVYLQKENIIDESGMPKERFSAEFPKEGPSILRIQQVVRGDSAAYFCASSPPRGAGNEQFFGPGTRLTVL.

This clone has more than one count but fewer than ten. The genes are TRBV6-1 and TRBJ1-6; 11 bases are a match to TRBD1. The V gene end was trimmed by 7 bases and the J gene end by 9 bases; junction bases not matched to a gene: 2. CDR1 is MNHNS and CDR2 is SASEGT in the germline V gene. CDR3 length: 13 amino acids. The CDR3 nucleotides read TGTGCCAGCACCGGGACAGGGGGTTCACCCCTCCACTTT. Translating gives CASTGTGGSPLHF.

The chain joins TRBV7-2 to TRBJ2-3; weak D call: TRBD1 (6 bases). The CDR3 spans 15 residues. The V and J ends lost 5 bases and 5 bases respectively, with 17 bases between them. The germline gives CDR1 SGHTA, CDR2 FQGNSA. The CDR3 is CASSTQWGLGDTQYF. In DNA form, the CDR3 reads TGTGCCAGCAGCACCCAGTGGGGGCTCGGAGATACGCAGTATTTT.

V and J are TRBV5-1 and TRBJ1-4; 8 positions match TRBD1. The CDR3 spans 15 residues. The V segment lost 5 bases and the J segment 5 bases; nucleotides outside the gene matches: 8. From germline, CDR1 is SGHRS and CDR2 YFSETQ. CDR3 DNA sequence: TGCGCCAGCAGATTTGCGACAGGGGAAAATGAAAAACTGTTTTTT. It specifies CASRFATGENEKLFF.

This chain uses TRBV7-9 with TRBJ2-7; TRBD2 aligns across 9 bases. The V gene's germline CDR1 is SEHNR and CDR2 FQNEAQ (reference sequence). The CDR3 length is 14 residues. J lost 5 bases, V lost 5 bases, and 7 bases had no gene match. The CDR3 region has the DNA TGTGCCAGCAGCACCAGCGGGAGGAAGGACGAGCAGTACTTC. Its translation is CASSTSGRKDEQYF. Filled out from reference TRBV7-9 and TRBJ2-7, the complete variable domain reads DTGVSQNPRHKITKRGQNVTFRCDPISEHNRLYWYRQTLGQGPEFLTYFQNEAQLEKSRLLSDRFSAERPKGSFSTLEIQRTEQGDSAMYLCASSTSGRKDEQYFGPGTRLTVT.

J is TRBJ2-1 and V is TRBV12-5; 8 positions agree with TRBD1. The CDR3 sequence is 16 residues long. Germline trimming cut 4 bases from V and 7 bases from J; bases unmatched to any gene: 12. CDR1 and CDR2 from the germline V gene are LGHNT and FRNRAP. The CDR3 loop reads CASGSPTGTGTNEQFF. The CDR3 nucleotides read TGTGCTAGTGGTTCCCCTACCGGGACAGGAACGAATGAGCAGTTCTTC. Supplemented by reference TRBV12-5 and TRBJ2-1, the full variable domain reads DARVTQTPRHKVTEMGQEVTMRCQPILGHNTVFWYRQTMMQGLELLAYFRNRAPLDDSGMPKDRFSAEMPDATLATLKIQPSEPRDSAVYFCASGSPTGTGTNEQFFGPGTRLTVL.

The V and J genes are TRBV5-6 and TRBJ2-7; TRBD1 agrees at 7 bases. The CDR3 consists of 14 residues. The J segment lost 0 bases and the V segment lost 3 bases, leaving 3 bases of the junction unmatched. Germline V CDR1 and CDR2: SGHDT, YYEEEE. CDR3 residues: CASSYRQGSYEQYF. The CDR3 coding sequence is TGTGCCAGCAGCTACCGACAGGGCTCCTACGAGCAGTACTTC.

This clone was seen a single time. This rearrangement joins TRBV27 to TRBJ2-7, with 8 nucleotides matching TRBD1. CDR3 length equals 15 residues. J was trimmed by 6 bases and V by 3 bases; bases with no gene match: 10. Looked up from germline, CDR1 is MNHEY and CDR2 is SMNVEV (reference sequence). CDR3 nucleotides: TGTGCCAGCAGTTTGTTTAGGCAGGGGGCGGGCGAGCAGTACTTC. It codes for CASSLFRQGAGEQYF.

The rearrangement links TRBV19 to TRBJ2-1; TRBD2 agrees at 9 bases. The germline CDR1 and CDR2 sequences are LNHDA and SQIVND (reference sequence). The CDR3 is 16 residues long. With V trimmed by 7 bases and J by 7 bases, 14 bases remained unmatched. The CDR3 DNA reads TGTGCCAGTAACCCATATGCGGGAGGGAAGTTGAATGAGCAGTTCTTC. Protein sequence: CASNPYAGGKLNEQFF.

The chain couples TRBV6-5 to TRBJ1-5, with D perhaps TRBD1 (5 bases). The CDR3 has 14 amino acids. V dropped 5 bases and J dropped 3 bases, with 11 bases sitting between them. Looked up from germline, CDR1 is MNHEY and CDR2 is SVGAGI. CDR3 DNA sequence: TGTGCCAGCAGTCGCGGGGCGGACAATCAGCCCCAGCATTTT. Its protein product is CASSRGADNQPQHF.

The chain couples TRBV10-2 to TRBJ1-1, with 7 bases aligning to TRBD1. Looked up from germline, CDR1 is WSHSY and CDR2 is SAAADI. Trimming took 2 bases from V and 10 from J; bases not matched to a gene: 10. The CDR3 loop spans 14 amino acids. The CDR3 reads CASSEIGGFVGAFF. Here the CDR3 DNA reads TGCGCCAGCAGTGAGATAGGGGGCTTCGTGGGAGCTTTCTTT.

CDR3 protein: CSSPPSGSADTQYF. The CDR3 DNA reads as TGCAGCTCACCCCCTAGCGGGAGTGCAGATACGCAGTATTTT. This sequence joins TRBV29-1 and TRBJ2-3; 10 nucleotides agree with TRBD2. V trimming: 8 bases; J trimming: 4 bases; junction bases outside the gene matches: 9. The CDR3 has 14 amino acids. In germline, CDR1 is SQVTM, CDR2 ANQGSEA.

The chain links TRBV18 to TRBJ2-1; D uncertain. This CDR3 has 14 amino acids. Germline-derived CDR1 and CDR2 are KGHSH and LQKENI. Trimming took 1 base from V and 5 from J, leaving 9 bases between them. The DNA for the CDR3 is TGTGCCAGCTCACCACTGTCTAGTAACAATGAGCAGTTCTTC. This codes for CASSPLSSNNEQFF. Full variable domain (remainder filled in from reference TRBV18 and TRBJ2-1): NAGVMQNPRHLVRRRGQEARLRCSPMKGHSHVYWYRQLPEEGLKFMVYLQKENIIDESGMPKERFSAEFPKEGPSILRIQQVVRGDSAAYFCASSPLSSNNEQFFGPGTRLTVL.

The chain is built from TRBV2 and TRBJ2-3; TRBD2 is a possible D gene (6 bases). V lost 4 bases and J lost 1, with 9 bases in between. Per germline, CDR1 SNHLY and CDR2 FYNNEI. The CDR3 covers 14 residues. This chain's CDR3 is CASSVTRGTDTQYF. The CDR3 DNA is TGTGCCAGCAGTGTGACTAGGGGCACAGATACGCAGTATTTT.

The DNA of the CDR3 is TGTGCCAGCAGTTTATCGGGGGGGCCTAACTATGGCTACACCTTC. Translating it yields CASSLSGGPNYGYTF. The rearrangement uses TRBV27 and TRBJ1-2, with D maybe TRBD1 (6 bases). CDR3 length equals 15 residues. The germline V and J ends were trimmed by 0 bases and 0 bases, with 8 bases remaining between them. The germline V gene has CDR1 MNHEY and CDR2 SMNVEV (reference sequence).

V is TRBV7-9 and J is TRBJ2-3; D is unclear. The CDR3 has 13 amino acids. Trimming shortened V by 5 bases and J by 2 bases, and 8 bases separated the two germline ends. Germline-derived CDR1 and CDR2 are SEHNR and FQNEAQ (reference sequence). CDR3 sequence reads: CASSVPNTDTQYF. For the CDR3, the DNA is TGTGCCAGCAGCGTCCCAAACACAGATACGCAGTATTTT.

CDR3: CAWSVSPLRLGANTEAFF. The CDR3 region has the DNA TGTGCCTGGAGTGTATCTCCCCTACGCTTGGGGGCTAATACTGAAGCTTTCTTT. V is TRBV30 and J is TRBJ1-1; a possible D gene is TRBD1 (6 bases). Trimming removed 0 bases from V and 5 bases from J, with 25 bases in between. The CDR3 totals 18 residues. In germline, CDR1 is GTSNPN, CDR2 SVGIG (reference sequence). The variable domain in full, completed from reference TRBV30 and TRBJ1-1, reads SQTIHQWPATLVQPVGSPLSLECTVEGTSNPNLYWYRQAAGRGLQLLFYSVGIGQISSEVPQNLSASRPQDRQFILSSKKLLLSDSGFYLCAWSVSPLRLGANTEAFFGQGTRLTVV.